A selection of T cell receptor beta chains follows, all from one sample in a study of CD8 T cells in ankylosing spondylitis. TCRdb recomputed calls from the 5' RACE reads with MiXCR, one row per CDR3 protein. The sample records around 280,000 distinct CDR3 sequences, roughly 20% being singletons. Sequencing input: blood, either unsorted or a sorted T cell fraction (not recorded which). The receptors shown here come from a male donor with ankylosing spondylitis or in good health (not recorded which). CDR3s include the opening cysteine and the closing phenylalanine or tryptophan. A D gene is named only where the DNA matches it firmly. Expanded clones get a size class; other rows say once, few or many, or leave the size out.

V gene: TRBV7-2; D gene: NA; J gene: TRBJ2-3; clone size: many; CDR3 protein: CASSLDPGADTQYF; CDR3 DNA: TGTGCCAGCAGCTTGGACCCGGGAGCAGATACGCAGTATTTT
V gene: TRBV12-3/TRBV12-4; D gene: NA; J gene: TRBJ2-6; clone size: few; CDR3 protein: CASTTLGTNVLTF; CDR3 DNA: TGTGCCAGCACCACCCTTGGGACCAACGTCCTGACTTTC
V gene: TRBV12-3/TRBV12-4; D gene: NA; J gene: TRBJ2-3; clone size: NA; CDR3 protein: CASRSGLNTQYF; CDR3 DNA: TGTGCCAGCAGATCCGGACTAAACACGCAGTATTTT
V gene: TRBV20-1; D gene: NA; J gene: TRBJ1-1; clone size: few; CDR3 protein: CSAREHPPGRAFF; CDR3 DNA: TGCAGTGCTAGAGAACACCCACCCGGCAGAGCTTTCTTT
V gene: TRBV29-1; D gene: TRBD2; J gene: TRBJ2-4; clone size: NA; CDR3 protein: CSVEGTSGAKNIQYF; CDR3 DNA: TGCAGCGTTGAGGGGACTAGCGGGGCCAAAAACATTCAGTACTTC
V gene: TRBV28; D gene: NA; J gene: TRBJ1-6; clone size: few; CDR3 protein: CASSFSSSALHF; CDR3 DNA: TGTGCCAGCAGTTTTTCTTCCTCGGCCCTCCACTTT
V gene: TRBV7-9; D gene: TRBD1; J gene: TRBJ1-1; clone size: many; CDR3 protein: CASSLARQGSMNTEAFF; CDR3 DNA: TGTGCCAGCAGCTTAGCCCGACAGGGATCCATGAACACTGAAGCTTTCTTT
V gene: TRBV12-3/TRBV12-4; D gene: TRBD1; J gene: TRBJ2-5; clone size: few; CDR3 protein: CASRTGTLESGTQYF; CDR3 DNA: TGTGCCAGCAGGACAGGGACCCTTGAGAGCGGGACCCAGTACTTC
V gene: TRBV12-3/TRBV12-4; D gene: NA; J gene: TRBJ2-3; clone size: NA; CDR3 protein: CASSLGDADTQYF; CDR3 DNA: TGTGCCAGCAGTTTAGGTGATGCAGATACGCAGTATTTT
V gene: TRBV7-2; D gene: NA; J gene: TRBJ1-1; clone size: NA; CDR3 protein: CASSLAPGRTEAFF; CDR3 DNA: TGTGCCAGCAGCTTAGCGCCAGGGAGAACTGAAGCTTTCTTT
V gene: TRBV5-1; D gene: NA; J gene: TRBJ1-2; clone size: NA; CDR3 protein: CASSSTGLDYGYTF; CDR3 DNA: TGCGCCAGCAGCAGTACAGGGTTGGACTATGGCTACACCTTC
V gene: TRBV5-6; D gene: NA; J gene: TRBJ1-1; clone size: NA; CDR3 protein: CASSLWGRREQEAEAFF; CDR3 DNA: TGTGCCAGCAGCTTGTGGGGGAGACGGGAGCAAGAGGCTGAAGCTTTCTTT
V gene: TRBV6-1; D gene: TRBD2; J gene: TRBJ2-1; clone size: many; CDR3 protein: CASRGGLVGQQFF; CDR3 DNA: TGTGCCAGCAGGGGGGGACTAGTTGGGCAGCAGTTCTTC
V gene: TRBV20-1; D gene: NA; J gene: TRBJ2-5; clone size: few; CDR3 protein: CSARTSGETQYF; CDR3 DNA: TGCAGTGCTAGGACTAGTGGAGAGACCCAGTACTTC
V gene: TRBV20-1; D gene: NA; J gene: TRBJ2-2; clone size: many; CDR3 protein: CSARGPLGWHNTGELFF; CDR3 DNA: TGCAGTGCTAGAGGCCCCCTAGGGTGGCACAACACCGGGGAGCTGTTTTTT
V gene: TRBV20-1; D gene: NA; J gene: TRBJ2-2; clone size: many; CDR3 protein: CSARVPSLRIGELFF; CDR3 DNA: TGCAGTGCTAGAGTCCCCAGCCTCAGGATCGGGGAGCTGTTTTTT
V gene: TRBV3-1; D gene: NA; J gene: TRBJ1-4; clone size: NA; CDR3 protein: CASSQGGGSATNEKLFF; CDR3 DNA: TGTGCCAGCAGCCAAGGTGGAGGGAGTGCAACTAATGAAAAACTGTTTTTT
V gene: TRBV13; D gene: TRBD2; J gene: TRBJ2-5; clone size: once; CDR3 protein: CASSSFDSGARASPQYF; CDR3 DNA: TGTGCCAGCAGCTCGTTCGACAGCGGGGCAAGAGCCAGCCCCCAGTACTTC
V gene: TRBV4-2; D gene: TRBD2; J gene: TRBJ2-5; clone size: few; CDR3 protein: CASQRTSGQETQYF; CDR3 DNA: TGTGCCAGCCAACGGACTAGCGGACAAGAGACCCAGTACTTC
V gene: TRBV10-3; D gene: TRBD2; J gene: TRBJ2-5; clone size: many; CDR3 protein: CATRGLAGETQYF; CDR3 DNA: TGTGCCACCAGGGGACTAGCGGGAGAGACCCAGTACTTC
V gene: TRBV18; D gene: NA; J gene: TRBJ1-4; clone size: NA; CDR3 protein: CASSSVSAGDEKLFF; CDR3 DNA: TGTGCCAGCTCATCGGTTAGCGCCGGGGATGAAAAACTGTTTTTT
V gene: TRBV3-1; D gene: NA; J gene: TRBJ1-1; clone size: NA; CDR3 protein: CASSRVPSGAAFF; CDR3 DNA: TGTGCCAGCAGCCGAGTTCCGTCCGGGGCAGCTTTCTTT
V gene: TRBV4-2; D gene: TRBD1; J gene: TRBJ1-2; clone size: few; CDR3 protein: CASSQEAGGASYGYTF; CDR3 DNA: TGTGCCAGCAGCCAAGAAGCAGGGGGCGCGAGCTATGGCTACACCTTC
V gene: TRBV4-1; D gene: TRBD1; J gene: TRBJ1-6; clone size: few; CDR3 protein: CASSQMGQGINSPLHF; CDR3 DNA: TGCGCCAGCAGCCAAATGGGACAGGGGATAAATTCACCCCTCCACTTT
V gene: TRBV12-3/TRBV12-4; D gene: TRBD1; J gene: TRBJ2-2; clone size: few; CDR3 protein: CASNRDSGSAGELFF; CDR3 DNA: TGTGCCAGCAACCGGGACAGTGGGTCGGCCGGGGAGCTGTTTTTT
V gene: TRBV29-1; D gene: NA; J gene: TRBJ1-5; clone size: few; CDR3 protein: CSVGATNQPQHF; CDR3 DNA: TGCAGCGTTGGAGCGACCAATCAGCCCCAGCATTTT
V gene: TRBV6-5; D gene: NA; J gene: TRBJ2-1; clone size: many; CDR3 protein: CASSLRAGRDEQFF; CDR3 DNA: TGTGCCAGCAGTTTAAGGGCAGGGCGAGATGAGCAGTTCTTC
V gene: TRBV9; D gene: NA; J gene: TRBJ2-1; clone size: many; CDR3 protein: CASSFQQSSPYNEQFF; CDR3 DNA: TGTGCCAGCAGCTTCCAACAGTCCTCTCCCTACAATGAGCAGTTCTTC
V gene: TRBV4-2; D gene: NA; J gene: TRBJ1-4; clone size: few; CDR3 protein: CASSPSEEKLFF; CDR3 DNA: TGTGCCAGCAGCCCTTCGGAGGAAAAACTGTTTTTT